This T cell receptor beta chain was identified during a study of blood T cells in healthy people across ages. Primed by a sample-barcoded 5' primer and a J-beta primer mix, a second PCR proceeded for roughly 6 to 12 cycles. Every sample gave at least 3 million paired-end reads containing CDR3. One entry per CDR3 protein results from TCRdb running MiXCR on the 5' RACE reads. Among around 850,000 distinct CDR3 sequences listed, around 36% were seen once. This CDR3 comprises 14 residues. Per the germline V gene, CDR1 is SGDLS and CDR2 is YYNGEE. Trimming left V 0 bases short and J 11 bases short, with 17 bases between. A minimum of 6.5 million PBMCs was isolated per sample.

The clonotype was recovered from a man aged 18-30 years in good health. The chain combines TRBV9 with TRBJ1-1; unclear D gene. Source material: blood. CDR3 sequence (DNA): TGTGCCAGCAGCGTAGGCGACCTGCCTTCGGGGGCTTTCTTT. Its translation is CASSVGDLPSGAFF.